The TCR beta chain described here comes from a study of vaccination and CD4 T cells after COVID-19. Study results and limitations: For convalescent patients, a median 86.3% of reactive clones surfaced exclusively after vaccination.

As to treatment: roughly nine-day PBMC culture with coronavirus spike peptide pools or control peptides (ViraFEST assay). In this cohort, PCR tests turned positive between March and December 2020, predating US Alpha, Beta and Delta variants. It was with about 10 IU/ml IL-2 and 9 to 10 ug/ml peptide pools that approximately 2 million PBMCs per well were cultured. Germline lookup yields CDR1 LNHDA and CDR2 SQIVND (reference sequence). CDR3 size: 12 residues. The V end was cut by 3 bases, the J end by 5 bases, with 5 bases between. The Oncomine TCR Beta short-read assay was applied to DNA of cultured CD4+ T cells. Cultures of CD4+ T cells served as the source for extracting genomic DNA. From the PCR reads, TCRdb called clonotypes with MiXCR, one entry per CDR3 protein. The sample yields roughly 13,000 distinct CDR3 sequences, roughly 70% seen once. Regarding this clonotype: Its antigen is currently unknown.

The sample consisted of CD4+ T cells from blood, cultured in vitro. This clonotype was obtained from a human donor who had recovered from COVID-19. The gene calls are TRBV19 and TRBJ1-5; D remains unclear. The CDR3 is CASSILHQPQHF. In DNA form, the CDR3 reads TGTGCCAGTAGTATTCTTCATCAGCCCCAGCATTTT.